This entry lists 17 T cell receptor beta chains sequenced from one sample in a study of beta chain features in type 1 diabetes. Isolated RNA was reverse transcribed in full, so expressed TCRB transcripts were sequenced. TCRdb's table, derived via immunoSEQ multiplex PCR, lists solely in-frame clones and lacks some. The top ten clones hold approximately 0.093% of a sample with roughly 610,000 clones, roughly 16% of them seen once. Sequencing was done on a sample of naive CD4+ T cells from blood. The origin of the receptors is a young man in good health.

This chain uses TRBV28 with TRBJ2-2; no clear D. CDR3 length: 15 residues. V was pared by 2 bases and J by 2 bases, with 9 bases between. The germline CDR1 and CDR2 sequences are MDHEN and SYDVKM. CDR3: CASSLGQVNTGELFF. In nucleotides, the CDR3 is TGTGCCAGCAGTTTAGGGCAGGTCAACACCGGGGAGCTGTTTTTT.

This clone appeared a few times. The chain links TRBV2 to TRBJ2-2, with D unclear. Germline V gene lookup returns CDR1 SNHLY and CDR2 FYNNEI. The length of the CDR3 is 13 residues. V was pared by 6 bases and J by 2 bases, with 7 bases between. The chain's CDR3 is CASRPFNTGELFF. For the CDR3, the DNA is TGTGCCAGCAGACCCTTTAACACCGGGGAGCTGTTTTTT. Filled out from reference TRBV2 and TRBJ2-2, the complete variable domain reads EPEVTQTPSHQVTQMGQEVILRCVPISNHLYFYWYRQILGQKVEFLVSFYNNEISEKSEIFDDQFSVERPDGSNFTLKIRSTKLEDSAMYFCASRPFNTGELFFGEGSRLTVL.

There are a few counts of this clone. The chain links TRBV5-1 to TRBJ2-5; 8 positions match TRBD2. The V segment lost 0 bases and the J segment 3 bases; nucleotides outside the gene matches: 13. Germline assignment: CDR1 SGHRS and CDR2 YFSETQ. This CDR3 has 18 amino acids. CDR3 residues: CASSLAAITSGLEETQYF. CDR3 coding DNA: TGCGCCAGCAGCTTGGCCGCCATAACTAGCGGACTTGAAGAGACCCAGTACTTC.

This clone was counted a few times. The CDR3 loop is CASTLPPGQNYGYTF. As DNA, the CDR3 is TGTGCCAGCACCCTTCCACCCGGACAGAACTATGGCTACACCTTC. The chain has TRBV5-6 and TRBJ1-2, with D tentatively TRBD1 (6 bases). This CDR3 is built from 15 residues. V was clipped by 6 bases and J by 2 bases, with 17 bases between them. Per germline, CDR1 SGHDT and CDR2 YYEEEE.

This clone was counted many times. The genes are TRBV9 and TRBJ2-1; D uncertain. V gave up 0 bases and J gave up 6 bases, with 7 bases separating them. There are 13 residues in the CDR3. Germline lookup yields CDR1 SGDLS and CDR2 YYNGEE. The CDR3 DNA reads TGTGCCAGCAGCGTAGTGGACGGCAATGAGCAGTTCTTC. Its translation is CASSVVDGNEQFF. Full variable domain (remainder filled in from reference TRBV9 and TRBJ2-1): DSGVTQTPKHLITATGQRVTLRCSPRSGDLSVYWYQQSLDQGLQFLIQYYNGEERAKGNILERFSAQQFPDLHSELNLSSLELGDSALYFCASSVVDGNEQFFGPGTRLTVL.

Here the CDR3 DNA reads TGTGCCAGCAGCCGCTCCGTTACAGGGGGCGGGGAGACCCAGTACTTC. Protein sequence: CASSRSVTGGGETQYF. The chain uses TRBV4-2 and TRBJ2-5; 9 bases fit TRBD1. After removal of 4 bases from V and 5 bases from J, the junction contained 11 bases not matched to a gene. Germline CDR1 reads LGHNA; CDR2 reads YNFKEQ. The CDR3 runs 16 residues.

This clone has just a few counts. The genes are TRBV28 and TRBJ1-2; tentatively, D is TRBD1 (5 bases). Germline V gives CDR1 MDHEN, CDR2 SYDVKM. The CDR3 has 15 amino acids. Trimming pared 4 bases from V and 4 bases from J, leaving 16 bases between. The CDR3 sequence: CASSSPGGGSYGYTF. In nucleotides, the CDR3 is TGTGCCAGCAGTTCCCCCGGGGGGGGGAGCTATGGCTACACCTTC.

The sample holds a few counts of this clone. The rearrangement joins TRBV28 to TRBJ2-7; D ambiguous. CDR3 length: 12 amino acids. Germline CDR1 reads MDHEN; CDR2 reads SYDVKM. CDR3 loop: CANRGSSYEQYF. The CDR3, as DNA: TGTGCTAACCGCGGTAGCTCCTACGAGCAGTACTTC.

This clone has more than one count but fewer than ten. This sequence joins TRBV10-3 and TRBJ2-2; TRBD2 aligns across 12 bases. V lost 6 bases and J lost 4; bases outside the gene matches: 0. Germline CDR1 and CDR2: ENHRY and SYGVKD. The CDR3 spans 14 residues. The CDR3 DNA is TGTGCCATCAGGGGACTAGCGGGCACCGGGGAGCTGTTTTTT. Residues: CAIRGLAGTGELFF.

The V call is TRBV6-1, the J call TRBJ2-5; D may be TRBD2 (5 bases). This CDR3 region has 13 residues. V lost 6 bases and J lost 0, with 8 bases in between. Germline V CDR1 and CDR2: MNHNS, SASEGT. CDR3 amino acids: CASRRAYQETQYF. In DNA form, the CDR3 reads TGTGCCAGCAGGAGGGCATACCAAGAGACCCAGTACTTC.

This clone was seen a handful of times. The CDR3 DNA reads TGTGCCAGCAGTTCCATGGGGGTAGGGACAGATACGCAGTATTTT. Translation: CASSSMGVGTDTQYF. V gene TRBV28 combines with J gene TRBJ2-3; D is perhaps TRBD1 or TRBD2 (5 bases each). CDR1 and CDR2 (germline): MDHEN, SYDVKM. Trimming cost V 4 bases and J 3 bases, with 14 bases left between them. The length of the CDR3 is 15 residues.

The sample holds a few counts of this clone. V usage is TRBV10-3 and J usage is TRBJ1-5, with unresolved D. There are 14 residues in the CDR3. Trimming removed 10 bases at V and 2 bases at J, with 15 bases between. The germline CDR1 and CDR2 sequences are ENHRY and SYGVKD. The CDR3 nucleotides read TGTGCCACGGCTGGGAAGCGGGGCAATCAGCCCCAGCATTTT. It codes for CATAGKRGNQPQHF.

This clone was detected a few times. The V call is TRBV7-9, the J call TRBJ1-4; no clear D. The CDR3 has 12 amino acids. Germline V gene sequence: CDR1 SEHNR, CDR2 FQNEAQ (reference sequence). Deletions cut 4 bases from V and 3 bases from J, with 3 bases between. DNA of the CDR3: TGTGCCAGCAGCTCCTCTAATGAAAAACTGTTTTTT. Its translation is CASSSSNEKLFF. Variable domain in full (rest from reference TRBV7-9 and TRBJ1-4): DTGVSQNPRHKITKRGQNVTFRCDPISEHNRLYWYRQTLGQGPEFLTYFQNEAQLEKSRLLSDRFSAERPKGSFSTLEIQRTEQGDSAMYLCASSSSNEKLFFGSGTQLSVL.

The chain combines TRBV9 with TRBJ1-3, with D possibly matching TRBD1 (5 bases). This CDR3 is built from 14 residues. Germline V gene data show CDR1 as SGDLS and CDR2 as YYNGEE. V was clipped by 4 bases and J by 2 bases, with 10 bases between them. The CDR3 DNA reads as TGTGCCAGCAGCCCTCAGGGTGCTGGAAACACCATATATTTT. Translated: CASSPQGAGNTIYF. The entire variable domain, with the rest obtained from reference TRBV9 and TRBJ1-3, is as follows: DSGVTQTPKHLITATGQRVTLRCSPRSGDLSVYWYQQSLDQGLQFLIQYYNGEERAKGNILERFSAQQFPDLHSELNLSSLELGDSALYFCASSPQGAGNTIYFGEGSWLTVV.

This clone was seen a few times. V and J are TRBV11-1 and TRBJ2-5; 7 positions match TRBD1. CDR1 and CDR2 (germline): SGHAT, FQDESV (reference sequence). The CDR3 totals 15 residues. V shed 6 bases and J 5 bases; nucleotides not matched to a gene: 12. This chain's CDR3 is CASSPQTGLRETQYF. The CDR3 coding sequence is TGTGCCAGCAGTCCTCAGACAGGGCTGAGGGAGACCCAGTACTTC.

In nucleotides, the CDR3 is TGTGCCAGCAGCTTCTGGACTAGCGGGAGCGGCGGGGAGCTGTTTTTT. Its protein product is CASSFWTSGSGGELFF. The rearrangement uses TRBV7-3 and TRBJ2-2; TRBD2 aligns across 13 bases. This CDR3 is built from 16 residues. V shed 3 bases, J shed 7 bases, and the junction held 5 bases outside the gene matches. CDR1 is SGHTA and CDR2 is FQGTGA in the germline V gene.

The V call is TRBV14, the J call TRBJ1-1; D is unresolved. CDR1 is SGHDN and CDR2 is FVKESK in the germline V gene. Trimming took off 0 bases at V and 1 base at J, with 9 bases between the two ends. The CDR3 loop spans 15 amino acids. CDR3 coding DNA: TGTGCCAGCAGCCAAGATCGGTCCTCGAACACTGAAGCTTTCTTT. It specifies CASSQDRSSNTEAFF.